Shown below are 13 T cell receptor beta chains from a single sample sequenced in a study of CD8 T cells in ankylosing spondylitis. TCRdb reprocessed the 5' RACE reads with MiXCR, giving one entry per CDR3 protein. The sample records some 130,000 distinct CDR3 sequences, 11% being singletons. The sequencing input was blood, either unsorted or a sorted T cell fraction (not recorded which). The source is a female donor with ankylosing spondylitis or in good health (not recorded which).

The table lists this clonotype with many counts. This chain connects TRBV5-1 to TRBJ2-7; TRBD2 matches at 7 bases. The CDR3 loop spans 16 amino acids. J lost 4 bases, V lost 4 bases, and 14 bases had no gene match. CDR1 SGHRS and CDR2 YFSETQ come from the germline V gene. CDR3 bases: TGCGCCAGCAGCCCTCTTCGGGATGGCGGGAGTTACGAGCAGTACTTC. This sequence encodes CASSPLRDGGSYEQYF.

This clonotype was recorded many times. V usage is TRBV12-3 or TRBV12-4 and J usage is TRBJ2-7, with D perhaps assigned TRBD1 or TRBD2 (7 bases each). Deletions cut 6 bases from V and 3 bases from J, with 15 bases between. The CDR3 contains 14 residues. The CDR3 DNA follows: TGTGCCAGCAGGATCCAGGGGGGGTACTACGAGCAGTACTTC. Translated, it gives CASRIQGGYYEQYF.

This clonotype was seen a few times. The CDR3 is CASSLISRDTQYF. As DNA, the CDR3 is TGCGCCAGCAGCTTGATCTCCCGAGATACGCAGTATTTT. The chain has TRBV5-1 and TRBJ2-3; no definite D call. This CDR3 comprises 13 residues. Trimming stripped 1 base from V and 5 bases from J, with 8 bases between. The germline V gene encodes CDR1 SGHRS and CDR2 YFSETQ.

This clonotype was recorded at least ten times. This rearrangement joins TRBV6-1 to TRBJ1-2, with D unresolved. The CDR3 loop spans 12 amino acids. CDR1 is MNHNS, CDR2 SASEGT, per germline. V lost 1 base and J lost 5, with 5 bases in between. This CDR3 is CASSEEAYGYTF. Here the CDR3 DNA reads TGTGCCAGCAGTGAAGAGGCTTATGGCTACACCTTC.

This clonotype was recorded at least ten times. The V call is TRBV29-1, the J call TRBJ2-7; possible D gene TRBD1, 7 bases. Germline CDR1 is SQVTM and CDR2 is ANQGSEA. The CDR3 loop spans 12 amino acids. V lost 8 bases and J lost 6, with 17 bases in between. The CDR3 DNA is TGCAGCTCAACCCAGGGGGGATTCGAGCAGTACTTC. Its translation: CSSTQGGFEQYF.

This clonotype was detected many times. The CDR3 region is CASSRNTGELFF. In nucleotides, the CDR3 is TGTGCCAGCAGCCGCAACACCGGGGAGCTGTTTTTT. The rearrangement joins TRBV11-2 to TRBJ2-2; D uncertain. CDR1 and CDR2 from the germline V gene are SGHAT and FQNNGV. V lost 5 bases and J 2 bases, leaving 3 bases between the germline ends. This CDR3 is built from 12 residues.

This clonotype was found many times. The rearrangement joins TRBV2 to TRBJ1-4; D call uncertain. V lost 6 bases and J 2 bases, leaving 10 bases between the germline ends. This CDR3 is 14 amino acids long. Per germline, CDR1 SNHLY and CDR2 FYNNEI. In nucleotides, the CDR3 is TGTGCCAGCAGCCCCGAAAGGACTAATGAAAAACTGTTTTTT. Translating it yields CASSPERTNEKLFF.

With regard to this clonotype: A single base separates this from a much larger clone, so it may be a read error. V is TRBV5-6 and J is TRBJ1-1, with D possibly being TRBD1 (6 bases). Trimming stripped 0 bases from V and 1 base from J, with 10 bases between. Germline CDR1 SGHDT, CDR2 YYEEEE. The CDR3 extends over 15 amino acids. The CDR3 protein is CASSLVGRGNTEAFF. The CDR3 DNA reads TGTGCCAGCAGCTTGGTAGGCAGGGGGAACACTGAAGCTTTCTTT.

This clonotype showed up just a few times. The chain recombines TRBV7-2 with TRBJ2-7; D ambiguous. CDR3 length: 13 residues. The ends were cut back, 3 bases at V and 2 bases at J, with 8 bases in the middle. From germline, CDR1 is SGHTA and CDR2 FQGNSA. CDR3 DNA sequence: TGTGCCAGCAGCTTGGTCTTCGCCTACGAGCAGTACTTC. It is translated as CASSLVFAYEQYF.

This clonotype was observed at least ten times. The V call is TRBV4-1, the J call TRBJ1-1; D might be TRBD1 (5 bases). The CDR3 runs 15 residues. Germline CDR1 reads MGHRA; CDR2 reads YSYEKL. Trimming pared 0 bases from V and 1 base from J, leaving 9 bases between. CDR3 coding DNA: TGCGCCAGCAGCCAAGATAGGGACCCGAACACTGAAGCTTTCTTT. Its protein product is CASSQDRDPNTEAFF.

This chain uses TRBV5-1 with TRBJ1-6; unclear D gene. This CDR3 is 18 amino acids long. V shed 0 bases and J shed 1 base, with 14 bases lying between them. Germline CDR1 reads SGHRS; CDR2 reads YFSETQ. The CDR3 reads CASSLAATEVSYNSPLHF. Here the CDR3 DNA reads TGCGCCAGCAGCTTGGCGGCGACGGAGGTTTCCTATAATTCACCCCTCCACTTT.

At least ten counts were recorded for this clonotype. The chain employs TRBV7-8 and TRBJ2-3; 9 bases are shared with TRBD1. Germline loops: CDR1 SGHVS, CDR2 FQNEAQ. V shed 5 bases, J shed 3 bases, and the junction held 6 bases outside the gene matches. The length of the CDR3 is 15 residues. This CDR3 is CASSTYRGPTDTQYF. For the CDR3, the DNA is TGTGCCAGCAGCACTTACAGGGGGCCGACAGATACGCAGTATTTT. The full variable domain, completed using reference TRBV7-8 and TRBJ2-3, is GAGVSQSPRYKVAKRGQDVALRCDPISGHVSLFWYQQALGQGPEFLTYFQNEAQLDKSGLPSDRFFAERPEGSVSTLKIQRTQQEDSAVYLCASSTYRGPTDTQYFGPGTRLTVL.

The CDR3 DNA follows: TGTGCCAGCAGCTTAGAACAGGGCCCCCGGGGCGGCTATGGCTACACCTTC. This encodes CASSLEQGPRGGYGYTF. The J gene is TRBJ1-2, the V gene TRBV7-9, with TRBD1 as a possible D gene (6 bases). CDR1 is SEHNR, CDR2 FQNEAQ, per germline (reference sequence). The CDR3 is made up of 17 amino acids. The ends were cut back, 1 base at V and 4 bases at J, with 19 bases in the middle.